This TCR beta chain emerged from a study of blood T cell repertoires in COVID-19. On the study more broadly: The samples span acute and convalescent COVID-19 from the United States, Italy and Spain. Sample material is recorded as cDNA or gDNA derived from T cells, B-cell-depleted T cells, or PBMCs.

The repertoire was sequenced with immunoSEQ multiplex PCR; TCRdb's copy has only in-frame clones and lacks some. The repertoire consists of under 350,000 clones, with 86% occurring once and the leading ten covering about 4.2%. The V gene's germline CDR1 is MNHEY and CDR2 SVGAGI. Trimming shortened V by 6 bases and J by 0 bases, and 8 bases separated the two germline ends. This CDR3 comprises 13 residues. This receptor was taken from a woman aged 35 to 49 with acute COVID-19. Source material: PBMCs or T cells enriched from blood (not recorded which). The chain recombines TRBV6-5 with TRBJ1-1; D might be TRBD1 (5 bases). In DNA form, the CDR3 reads TGTGCCAGCAGGCTACAGGTGAACACTGAAGCTTTCTTT. Translation: CASRLQVNTEAFF.